The 30 T cell receptor beta chains reported below all come from one sample, sequenced in a study of blood T cells in healthy people across ages. Primers used in a second PCR of roughly 7 to 12 cycles were a sample-barcoded 5' primer and a J-beta primer mix. MiXCR, run by TCRdb on the 5' RACE reads, gives a single entry per CDR3 protein. The sample has about 1.4 million distinct CDR3 sequences; approximately 60% are singletons. Specimen: blood. These TCRs come from a man aged 18 to 30 in good health.

This clonotype occurred a few times. The chain combines TRBV4-2 with TRBJ1-1; D unclear. Germline CDR1 is LGHNA and CDR2 is YNFKEQ. This CDR3 is built from 12 residues. The V and J ends lost 3 bases and 7 bases respectively, with 9 bases between them. The CDR3 region is CASSHIDGEAFF. The CDR3 DNA sequence: TGTGCCAGCAGCCACATAGACGGTGAAGCTTTCTTT.

This chain uses TRBV7-2 with TRBJ2-4; 9 bases match TRBD1. The better agreement between TRBJ2-7 and the DNA end casts doubt on the J call. From germline, CDR1 is SGHTA and CDR2 FQGNSA. The CDR3 is 15 amino acids. The CDR3, as DNA: TGTGCCAGCAGTGCCGGGACAGGGCTCCGCTACGAGCAGTACTTC. This translates into CASSAGTGLRYEQYF.

In its sample, this clonotype was seen a few times. The rearrangement links TRBV7-9 to TRBJ2-7; TRBD2 matches at 12 bases. V dropped 5 bases and J dropped 10; count of bases not matched to a gene: 9. CDR1 and CDR2 (germline): SEHNR, FQNEAQ (reference sequence). The CDR3 sequence is 14 residues long. The CDR3 region is CASSPGLAGGIQYF. DNA of the CDR3: TGTGCCAGCAGCCCGGGACTAGCGGGTGGTATCCAGTACTTC.

This chain uses TRBV29-1 with TRBJ1-5; D uncertain. Trimming cost V 4 bases and J 7 bases, with 11 bases left between them. The CDR3 has 12 amino acids. Germline values: CDR1 SQVTM, CDR2 ANQGSEA. CDR3 sequence: CSVGPEGQPQHF. As DNA, the CDR3 is TGCAGCGTTGGCCCGGAGGGCCAGCCCCAGCATTTT.

This clonotype was observed a few times. This chain connects TRBV4-1 to TRBJ2-5; D possibly corresponds to TRBD2 (6 bases). The CDR3 sequence is 16 residues long. The V end lost 4 bases, the J end lost 4 bases, and 19 bases lay between the germline ends. Looked up from germline, CDR1 is MGHRA and CDR2 is YSYEKL. The CDR3 region is CASSPAGLSEPETQYF. DNA of the CDR3: TGCGCCAGCAGCCCGGCCGGACTATCTGAACCAGAGACCCAGTACTTC.

This clonotype was found a few times. This chain links TRBV7-2 with TRBJ2-4; D is unresolved. The J call is uncertain, as TRBJ2-7 better fits the DNA end. CDR3 length: 14 residues. Per germline, CDR1 SGHTA and CDR2 FQGNSA. The CDR3 spells CASSSAYTPVEQYF. Here the CDR3 DNA reads TGTGCCAGCAGCTCCGCATATACCCCCGTCGAGCAGTACTTC.

Only a few counts were recorded for this clonotype. The gene calls are TRBV2 and TRBJ2-7; 7 bases are shared with TRBD1. The CDR3 contains 13 residues. Germline V CDR1 and CDR2: SNHLY, FYNNEI. With V trimmed by 4 bases and J by 5 bases, 5 bases remained unmatched. For the CDR3, the DNA is TGTGCCAGCAGTGGGGGGACAGTCAACGAGCAGTACTTC. Protein sequence: CASSGGTVNEQYF. Supplemented by reference TRBV2 and TRBJ2-7, the full variable domain reads EPEVTQTPSHQVTQMGQEVILRCVPISNHLYFYWYRQILGQKVEFLVSFYNNEISEKSEIFDDQFSVERPDGSNFTLKIRSTKLEDSAMYFCASSGGTVNEQYFGPGTRLTVT.

CDR3 sequence (DNA): TGCGCCAGCAGGTTCTCGGACAGCCCTCAGGGCACAGATACGCAGTATTTT. This gives the protein CASRFSDSPQGTDTQYF. This chain joins TRBV5-1 and TRBJ2-3, with a tentative D call TRBD1 (6 bases). With 5 bases removed from V and 1 base from J, the gap between germline ends came to 20 bases. The CDR3 totals 17 residues. CDR1 is SGHRS and CDR2 is YFSETQ in the germline V gene.

This sequence joins TRBV5-1 and TRBJ2-5; 7 nucleotides agree with TRBD1. CDR3 length equals 15 residues. Germline CDR1 is SGHRS and CDR2 is YFSETQ. V trimming: 4 bases; J trimming: 1 base; junction bases outside the gene matches: 7. CDR3 coding DNA: TGCGCCAGCAGCCCCTGGGGGACAGCCCAAGAGACCCAGTACTTC. Amino acids: CASSPWGTAQETQYF.

This rearrangement joins TRBV7-9 to TRBJ2-1, with 7 bases identical to TRBD1. The CDR3 length is 14 residues. CDR1 is SEHNR and CDR2 is FQNEAQ in the germline V gene (reference sequence). V shed 5 bases and J 9 bases; nucleotides not matched to a gene: 10. CDR3 sequence: CASSPIQGWVEQFF. CDR3 nucleotide sequence: TGTGCCAGCAGCCCAATACAGGGGTGGGTTGAGCAGTTCTTC.

This chain uses TRBV4-2 with TRBJ2-7, with 8 bases matching TRBD2. The trim removed 4 bases at V and 1 base at J, leaving 6 bases unmatched. Germline assignment: CDR1 LGHNA and CDR2 YNFKEQ. This CDR3 is built from 15 residues. The CDR3: CASSLITSGSYEQYF. The CDR3, as DNA: TGTGCCAGCAGCCTCATTACTAGCGGATCCTACGAGCAGTACTTC.

The count of this clonotype is one. The V call is TRBV4-2, the J call TRBJ2-7; D is undetermined. Germline V gives CDR1 LGHNA, CDR2 YNFKEQ. The CDR3 runs 15 residues. V was pared by 1 base and J by 0 bases, with 10 bases between. The CDR3 is CASSQVGLGSYEQYF. The CDR3 region has the DNA TGTGCCAGCAGCCAAGTTGGGCTTGGCTCCTACGAGCAGTACTTC.

The chain combines TRBV7-2 with TRBJ2-3; 9 nucleotides line up with TRBD2. The V and J ends lost 5 bases and 2 bases, in that order; junction bases with no gene match: 8. Germline V lookup: CDR1 SGHTA, CDR2 FQGNSA. CDR3 length equals 16 residues. Written as DNA, the CDR3 is TGTGCCAGCAGCGAGACCAGCGGGGGGTACACAGATACGCAGTATTTT. Its translation: CASSETSGGYTDTQYF.

The chain has TRBV5-4 and TRBJ2-1; D is possibly TRBD2 (6 bases). The V end was cut by 0 bases, the J end by 5 bases, with 12 bases between. Germline V gene sequence: CDR1 SGHNT, CDR2 YYREEE (reference sequence). This CDR3 has 15 residues. This CDR3 reads CASSLAGTGHNEQFF. CDR3 nucleotide sequence: TGTGCCAGCAGCTTGGCCGGGACTGGACACAATGAGCAGTTCTTC.

This clonotype appeared a single time. The gene calls are TRBV20-1 and TRBJ2-7; a weak D match, TRBD1 (6 bases). The germline V gene has CDR1 DFQATT and CDR2 SNEGSKA (reference sequence). The CDR3 consists of 12 residues. Trimming cost V 4 bases and J 5 bases, with 12 bases left between them. Here the CDR3 DNA reads TGCAGTGCTACAGGGGATTTCAACGAGCAGTACTTC. This encodes CSATGDFNEQYF.

V and J are TRBV6-4 and TRBJ2-5; D is perhaps TRBD2 (6 bases). The CDR3 length is 12 residues. Trimming left V 8 bases short and J 5 bases short, with 12 bases between. The V gene's germline CDR1 is MRHNA and CDR2 SNTAGT. CDR3 residues: CASEEGRETQYF. DNA of the CDR3: TGTGCCAGCGAAGAGGGGAGGGAGACCCAGTACTTC.

The genes are TRBV27 and TRBJ1-2, with a tentative D call TRBD1 (5 bases). Trimming left V 3 bases short and J 8 bases short, with 13 bases between. The CDR3 extends over 13 amino acids. Germline loops: CDR1 MNHEY, CDR2 SMNVEV (reference sequence). The CDR3 spells CASSFGREGGYTF. CDR3 DNA: TGTGCCAGCAGTTTCGGCAGGGAGGGCGGCTACACCTTC.

As concerns this clonotype: A much larger clone is a single base away; this may be a read error. This sequence joins TRBV5-1 and TRBJ2-5; D possibly matches TRBD1 or TRBD2 (6 bases each). The assigned J gene may be wrong: the sequence end matches TRBJ2-7 better. The V gene's germline CDR1 is SGHRS and CDR2 YFSETQ. The CDR3 sequence is 18 residues long. CDR3 region: CASSLGWASAGEDTEQYF. CDR3 nucleotide sequence: TGCGCCAGCAGCTTGGGGTGGGCCAGCGCAGGGGAGGATACCGAGCAGTACTTC.

The chain joins TRBV20-1 to TRBJ2-7; a possible D gene is TRBD1 (5 bases). Germline V gives CDR1 DFQATT, CDR2 SNEGSKA (reference sequence). The CDR3 is 12 residues long. Trimming cost V 5 bases and J 6 bases, with 14 bases left between them. The CDR3 region is CSAVPGFSEQYF. The CDR3 DNA reads TGCAGTGCTGTACCAGGGTTCAGCGAGCAGTACTTC.

V is TRBV24-1 and J is TRBJ2-2; 7 bases fit TRBD2. CDR1 KGHDR and CDR2 SFDVKD come from the germline V gene. V trimming: 6 bases; J trimming: 6 bases; junction bases outside the gene matches: 9. The CDR3 totals 15 residues. The CDR3: CATSSGTKPPGELFF. The CDR3 coding sequence is TGTGCCACCAGTTCAGGGACTAAACCCCCCGGGGAGCTGTTTTTT.

The CDR3 coding sequence is TGCAGTGCTAGAGATCGAGGGTTCAAAAACATTCAGTACTTC. Protein sequence: CSARDRGFKNIQYF. The chain combines TRBV20-1 with TRBJ2-4, with TRBD2 as a possible D gene (5 bases). Looked up from germline, CDR1 is DFQATT and CDR2 is SNEGSKA (reference sequence). There are 14 residues in the CDR3. Trimming cost V 0 bases and J 3 bases, with 9 bases left between them.

The V call is TRBV6-5, the J call TRBJ1-4; D may be TRBD1 (6 bases). V lost 8 bases and J lost 5, with 18 bases in between. CDR3 length equals 15 residues. The germline V gene has CDR1 MNHEY and CDR2 SVGAGI. The CDR3 spells CASGRTRTENEKLFF. In nucleotides, the CDR3 is TGTGCCAGCGGACGTACGAGGACAGAGAATGAAAAACTGTTTTTT.

The genes are TRBV7-9 and TRBJ2-2, with 13 bases matching TRBD2. CDR1 and CDR2 (germline): SEHNR, FQNEAQ (reference sequence). This CDR3 spans 18 amino acids. V shed 4 bases, J shed 6 bases, and the junction held 11 bases outside the gene matches. CDR3 residues: CASSCPRTSGSNAGELFF. The CDR3 nucleotides are TGTGCCAGCAGCTGCCCCCGGACTAGCGGGAGTAACGCCGGGGAGCTGTTTTTT.

This sequence joins TRBV5-6 and TRBJ2-7, with 10 bases lining up with TRBD2. The V and J ends lost 6 bases and 2 bases, in that order; junction bases with no gene match: 11. Per the germline V gene, CDR1 is SGHDT and CDR2 is YYEEEE. The CDR3 contains 16 residues. CDR3 nucleotides: TGTGCCAGCAACTGGGGCGCCGGGACTAGCGCCTACGAGCAGTACTTC. As protein: CASNWGAGTSAYEQYF.

The chain joins TRBV5-5 to TRBJ2-3, with D perhaps TRBD1 or TRBD2 (6 bases each). Germline V lookup: CDR1 SGHKS, CDR2 YYEKEE (reference sequence). This CDR3 comprises 16 residues. V was cut by 4 bases and J by 2 bases, with 17 bases left in between. The DNA for the CDR3 is TGTGCCAGCAGCCTATTGGGTGGGGGGCCCACAGATACGCAGTATTTT. This translates into CASSLLGGGPTDTQYF.

This chain connects TRBV5-1 to TRBJ2-3, with 12 nucleotides matching TRBD2. The CDR3 spans 16 residues. The V segment lost 1 base and the J segment 4 bases; nucleotides outside the gene matches: 4. The germline CDR1 and CDR2 sequences are SGHRS and YFSETQ. The CDR3 sequence is CASSLKLAGGADTQYF. The CDR3 DNA follows: TGCGCCAGCAGCTTGAAACTAGCGGGAGGAGCAGATACGCAGTATTTT.

This clonotype turned up a few times. This may stem from a read error, because a much larger clone lies one nucleotide away. This rearrangement joins TRBV20-1 to TRBJ2-5; 12 positions match TRBD2. CDR3 length: 15 residues. V lost 3 bases to trimming and J lost 11 bases; unmatched junction nucleotides: 13. Germline V gene data show CDR1 as DFQATT and CDR2 as SNEGSKA (reference sequence). The CDR3 DNA reads TGCAGTGCTAGCGAACTAGCGGGGGGATACAATGAGCAGTACTTC. It encodes CSASELAGGYNEQYF.

The table lists this clonotype with a few counts. The genes are TRBV20-1 and TRBJ2-5; 9 positions match TRBD1. Unmatched junction bases numbered 14, after V lost 5 bases and J lost 4 bases. The germline V gene has CDR1 DFQATT and CDR2 SNEGSKA (reference sequence). CDR3 length equals 16 residues. The CDR3 sequence: CSAFGTGLLGGETQYF. The DNA for the CDR3 is TGCAGTGCTTTCGGGACAGGGCTTTTAGGCGGAGAGACCCAGTACTTC.

This clonotype occurred once. This chain uses TRBV19 with TRBJ1-2; a weak D match, TRBD1 (5 bases). Deletions cut 3 bases from V and 0 bases from J, with 11 bases between. Germline V gene lookup returns CDR1 LNHDA and CDR2 SQIVND (reference sequence). The CDR3 contains 15 residues. The CDR3 protein is CASSMGVEANYGYTF. The CDR3 nucleotides are TGTGCCAGTAGTATGGGGGTCGAAGCTAACTATGGCTACACCTTC. Full variable domain (remainder filled in from reference TRBV19 and TRBJ1-2): DGGITQSPKYLFRKEGQNVTLSCEQNLNHDAMYWYRQDPGQGLRLIYYSQIVNDFQKGDIAEGYSVSREKKESFPLTVTSAQKNPTAFYLCASSMGVEANYGYTFGSGTRLTVV.

The V gene is TRBV4-1, the J gene TRBJ2-7; perhaps D is TRBD1 or TRBD2 (5 bases each). CDR1 is MGHRA and CDR2 is YSYEKL in the germline V gene. The CDR3 sequence is 11 residues long. Trimming removed 9 bases from V and 4 bases from J, with 10 bases in between. The CDR3 sequence is CASGDGYEQYF. The CDR3 bases are TGCGCCAGTGGGGACGGTTACGAGCAGTACTTC.